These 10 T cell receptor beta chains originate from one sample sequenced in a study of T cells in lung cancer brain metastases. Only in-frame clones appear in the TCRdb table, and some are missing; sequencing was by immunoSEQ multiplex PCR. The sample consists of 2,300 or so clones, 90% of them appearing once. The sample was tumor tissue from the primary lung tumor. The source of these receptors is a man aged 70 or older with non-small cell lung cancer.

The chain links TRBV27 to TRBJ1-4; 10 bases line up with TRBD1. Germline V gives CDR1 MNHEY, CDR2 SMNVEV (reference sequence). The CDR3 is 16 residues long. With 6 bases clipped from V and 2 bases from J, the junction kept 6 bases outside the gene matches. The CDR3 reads CASSWTGGETNEKLFF. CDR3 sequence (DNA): TGTGCCAGCAGCTGGACAGGGGGTGAGACTAATGAAAAACTGTTTTTT.

The CDR3 protein is CASSFRSGWNTEAFF. As DNA, the CDR3 is TGTGCCAGCAGCTTTAGATCAGGGTGGAACACTGAAGCTTTCTTT. The chain links TRBV14 to TRBJ1-1; weak D call: TRBD1 (5 bases). The CDR3 has 15 residues. Trimming stripped 5 bases from V and 1 base from J, with 14 bases between. Germline V gives CDR1 SGHDN, CDR2 FVKESK.

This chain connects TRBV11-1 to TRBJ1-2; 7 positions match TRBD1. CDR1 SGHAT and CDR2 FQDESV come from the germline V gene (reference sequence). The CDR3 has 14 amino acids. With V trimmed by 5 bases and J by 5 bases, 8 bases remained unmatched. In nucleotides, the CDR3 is TGTGCCAGCAGCGACATACAGGGGCGATATGGCTACACCTTC. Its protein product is CASSDIQGRYGYTF. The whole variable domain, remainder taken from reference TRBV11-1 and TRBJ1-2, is EAEVAQSPRYKITEKSQAVAFWCDPISGHATLYWYRQILGQGPELLVQFQDESVVDDSQLPKDRFSAERLKGVDSTLKIQPAELGDSAMYLCASSDIQGRYGYTFGSGTRLTVV.

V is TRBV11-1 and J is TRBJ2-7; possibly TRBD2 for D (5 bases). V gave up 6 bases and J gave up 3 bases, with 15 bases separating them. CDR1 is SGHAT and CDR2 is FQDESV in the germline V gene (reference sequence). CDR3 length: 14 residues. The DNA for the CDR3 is TGTGCCAGCAGTCGGACGTCTCGGGGCTACGAGCAGTACTTC. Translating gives CASSRTSRGYEQYF. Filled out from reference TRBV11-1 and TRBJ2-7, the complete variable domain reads EAEVAQSPRYKITEKSQAVAFWCDPISGHATLYWYRQILGQGPELLVQFQDESVVDDSQLPKDRFSAERLKGVDSTLKIQPAELGDSAMYLCASSRTSRGYEQYFGPGTRLTVT.

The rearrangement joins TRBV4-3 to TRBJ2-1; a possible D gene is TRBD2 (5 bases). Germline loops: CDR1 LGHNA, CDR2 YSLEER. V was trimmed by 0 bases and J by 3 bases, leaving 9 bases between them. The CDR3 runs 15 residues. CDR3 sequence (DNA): TGCGCCAGCAGCCAAGAGGGTAGCGACTACAATGAGCAGTTCTTC. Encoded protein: CASSQEGSDYNEQFF.

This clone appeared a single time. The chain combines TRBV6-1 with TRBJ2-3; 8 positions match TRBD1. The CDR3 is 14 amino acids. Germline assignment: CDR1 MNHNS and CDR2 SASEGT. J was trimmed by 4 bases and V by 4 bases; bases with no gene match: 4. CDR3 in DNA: TGTGCCAGCAGTGGGCAGACAGGGGCAGATACGCAGTATTTT. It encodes CASSGQTGADTQYF.

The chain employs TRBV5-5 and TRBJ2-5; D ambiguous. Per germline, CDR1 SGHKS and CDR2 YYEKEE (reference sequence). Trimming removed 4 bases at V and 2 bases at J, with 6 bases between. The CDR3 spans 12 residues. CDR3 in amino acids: CASSPQQETQYF. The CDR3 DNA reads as TGTGCCAGCAGCCCCCAGCAAGAGACCCAGTACTTC.

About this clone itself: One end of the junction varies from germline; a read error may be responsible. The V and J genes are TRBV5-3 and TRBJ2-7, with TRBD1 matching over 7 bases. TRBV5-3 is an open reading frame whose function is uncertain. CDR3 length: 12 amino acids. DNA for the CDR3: TGTGCCAGAAGCACGGGACAGAACGAGCAGTACTTT. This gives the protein CARSTGQNEQYF.

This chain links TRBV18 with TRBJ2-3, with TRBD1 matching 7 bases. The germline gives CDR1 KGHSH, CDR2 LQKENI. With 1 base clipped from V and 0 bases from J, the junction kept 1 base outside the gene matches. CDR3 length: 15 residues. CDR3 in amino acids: CASSPLQGSTDTQYF. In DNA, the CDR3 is TGTGCCAGCTCACCACTACAGGGGAGCACAGATACGCAGTATTTT. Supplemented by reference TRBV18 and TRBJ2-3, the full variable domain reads NAGVMQNPRHLVRRRGQEARLRCSPMKGHSHVYWYRQLPEEGLKFMVYLQKENIIDESGMPKERFSAEFPKEGPSILRIQQVVRGDSAAYFCASSPLQGSTDTQYFGPGTRLTVL.

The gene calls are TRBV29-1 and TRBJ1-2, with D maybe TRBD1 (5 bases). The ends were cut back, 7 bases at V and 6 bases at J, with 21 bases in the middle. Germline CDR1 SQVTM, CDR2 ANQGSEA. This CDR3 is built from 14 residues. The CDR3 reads CSAVSFQGEHGYTF. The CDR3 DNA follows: TGCAGCGCTGTAAGTTTTCAAGGGGAGCATGGCTACACCTTC.